A single sample gave rise to the 13 T cell receptor beta chains below, sequenced in a study of T cells in narcolepsy. TCRdb keeps only in-frame clones here, not all; method: immunoSEQ multiplex PCR. Here the sample spans approximately 30,000 clones, 75% to 85% being singletons. The sequenced material came from CD45RA- memory CD4+ T cells from PBMCs. All receptors come from a human donor with narcolepsy.

V usage is TRBV5-1 and J usage is TRBJ2-1, with 7 bases aligning to TRBD1. This CDR3 has 13 residues. V lost 3 bases to trimming and J lost 10 bases; unmatched junction nucleotides: 7. Germline loops: CDR1 SGHRS, CDR2 YFSETQ. CDR3 amino acids: CASSSLDREEQFF. The DNA for the CDR3 is TGCGCCAGCAGCTCCCTCGACAGGGAGGAGCAGTTCTTC.

This clone occurred once. The chain is built from TRBV11-1 and TRBJ2-3; D may be TRBD2 (6 bases). Germline V gene data show CDR1 as SGHAT and CDR2 as FQDESV (reference sequence). The CDR3 is made up of 16 amino acids. V lost 0 bases and J 0 bases, leaving 10 bases between the germline ends. The CDR3 is CASSLARGTSTDTQYF. CDR3 sequence (DNA): TGTGCCAGCAGCTTAGCGCGCGGGACTAGCACAGATACGCAGTATTTT.

The chain joins TRBV28 to TRBJ1-5; D remains ambiguous. The V end lost 1 base, the J end lost 2 bases, and 3 bases lay between the germline ends. This CDR3 has 13 residues. Germline V gene data show CDR1 as MDHEN and CDR2 as SYDVKM. The CDR3 spells CASSLSRNQPQHF. As DNA, the CDR3 is TGTGCCAGCAGTTTATCCCGCAATCAGCCCCAGCATTTT. Variable domain in full (rest from reference TRBV28 and TRBJ1-5): DVKVTQSSRYLVKRTGEKVFLECVQDMDHENMFWYRQDPGLGLRLIYFSYDVKMKEKGDIPEGYSVSREKKERFSLILESASTNQTSMYLCASSLSRNQPQHFGDGTRLSIL.

The rearrangement links TRBV7-2 to TRBJ2-7; D ambiguous. CDR1 and CDR2 from the germline V gene are SGHTA and FQGNSA. The CDR3 totals 13 residues. Trimming shortened V by 1 base and J by 2 bases, and 6 bases separated the two germline ends. CDR3 residues: CASSLDTAYEQYF. The CDR3 bases are TGTGCCAGCAGCTTAGATACAGCCTACGAGCAGTACTTC.

The chain is built from TRBV29-1 and TRBJ1-2; D remains unclear. V was shortened by 4 bases and J by 2 bases, with 11 bases between the two germline ends. The CDR3 loop spans 13 amino acids. Per the germline V gene, CDR1 is SQVTM and CDR2 is ANQGSEA. Here the CDR3 reads CSVVSGVNYGYTF. As DNA, the CDR3 is TGCAGCGTTGTTTCAGGAGTAAACTATGGCTACACCTTC.

This sequence joins TRBV5-8 and TRBJ2-3; no reliable D call. The CDR3 length is 11 residues. The germline gives CDR1 SGHTS, CDR2 YDEGEE. The V end was cut by 3 bases, the J end by 7 bases, with 6 bases between. DNA of the CDR3: TGTGCCAGCAGCTCAAGCAATACGCAGTATTTT. Its translation: CASSSSNTQYF.

The CDR3 DNA reads TGTGCCAGCTCACCATCGAGGAGAGACACCGGGGAGCTGTTTTTT. As protein: CASSPSRRDTGELFF. The V call is TRBV18, the J call TRBJ2-2, with D hard to call. CDR1 KGHSH and CDR2 LQKENI come from the germline V gene. The CDR3 is 15 residues long. V dropped 2 bases and J dropped 3 bases, with 10 bases sitting between them.

The V gene is TRBV29-1, the J gene TRBJ2-1; TRBD2 agrees at 9 bases. V dropped 6 bases and J dropped 10; count of bases not matched to a gene: 16. This CDR3 has 15 amino acids. Germline V lookup: CDR1 SQVTM, CDR2 ANQGSEA. The CDR3 bases are TGCAGCGTCTCCGATTTCCTTGCGGGAGGGGGCGAGCAGTTCTTC. Translating gives CSVSDFLAGGGEQFF.

This rearrangement joins TRBV10-3 to TRBJ2-1, with D possibly being TRBD1 (6 bases). Germline V gene data show CDR1 as ENHRY and CDR2 as SYGVKD. This CDR3 has 15 residues. The V and J ends lost 6 bases and 6 bases respectively, with 18 bases between them. This CDR3 reads CAISPDRTTANEQFF. CDR3 bases: TGTGCCATCAGCCCCGACAGGACGACCGCCAATGAGCAGTTCTTC.

The chain has TRBV7-9 and TRBJ2-7, with D tentatively TRBD2 (7 bases). The CDR3 loop spans 16 amino acids. Looked up from germline, CDR1 is SEHNR and CDR2 is FQNEAQ (reference sequence). Deletions cut 5 bases from V and 3 bases from J, with 20 bases between. For the CDR3, the DNA is TGTGCCAGCAGCAATGCCGGACAGCGGGGTGACTACGAGCAGTACTTC. Translation gives CASSNAGQRGDYEQYF.

V gene TRBV4-1 combines with J gene TRBJ2-7; TRBD1 aligns across 11 bases. This CDR3 contains 12 residues. Trimming took 4 bases from V and 10 from J; bases not matched to a gene: 3. CDR1 and CDR2 (germline): MGHRA, YSYEKL. For the CDR3, the DNA is TGCGCCAGCAGCCCGGACAGGGGGCAACAGTACTTC. This translates into CASSPDRGQQYF.

This clone was observed a single time. This chain connects TRBV9 to TRBJ1-3; unclear D gene. The CDR3 loop spans 15 amino acids. Deletions cut 0 bases from V and 0 bases from J, with 7 bases between. Germline lookup yields CDR1 SGDLS and CDR2 YYNGEE. The CDR3 loop reads CASSVGELSGNTIYF. As DNA, the CDR3 is TGTGCCAGCAGCGTAGGGGAACTCTCTGGAAACACCATATATTTT.

Only a few counts were recorded for this clone. CDR3 amino acids: CARAGTPLPQHF. CDR3 coding DNA: TGTGCCCGGGCAGGGACGCCTCTACCCCAGCATTTT. The chain has TRBV19 and TRBJ1-5, with a possible D match to TRBD1 (5 bases). Germline V gives CDR1 LNHDA, CDR2 SQIVND (reference sequence). This CDR3 contains 12 residues. V dropped 11 bases and J dropped 10 bases, with 18 bases sitting between them.